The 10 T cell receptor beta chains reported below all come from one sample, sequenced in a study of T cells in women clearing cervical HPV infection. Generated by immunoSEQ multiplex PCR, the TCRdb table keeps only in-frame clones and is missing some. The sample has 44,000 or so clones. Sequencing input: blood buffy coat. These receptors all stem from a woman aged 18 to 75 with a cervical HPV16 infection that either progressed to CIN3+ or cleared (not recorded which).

CDR3 DNA, as far as it was read: TGTGCCAGCAGCTTGGCCCCCTACGGGAGCACAGATACG. It specifies CASSLAPYGSTDT. The CDR3 reads in full as CASSLAPYGSTDTQYF. The chain links TRBV5-4 to TRBJ2-3; D gene unclear. The CDR3 is cut off 3 residues early in the read; its end comes from the germline J gene. The CDR3 totals 16 residues. Per the germline V gene, CDR1 is SGHNT and CDR2 is YYREEE (reference sequence). V gave up 0 bases and J gave up 0 bases, with 11 bases separating them.

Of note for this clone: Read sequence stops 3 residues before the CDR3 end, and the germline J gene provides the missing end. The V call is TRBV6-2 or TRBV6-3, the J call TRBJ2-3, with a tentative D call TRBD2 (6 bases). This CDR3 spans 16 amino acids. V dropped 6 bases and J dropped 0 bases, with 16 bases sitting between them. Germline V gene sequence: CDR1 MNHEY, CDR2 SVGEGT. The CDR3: CASRATSLRSTDTQYF. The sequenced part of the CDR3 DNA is TGTGCCAGCAGGGCTACTAGCCTAAGAAGCACAGATACG.

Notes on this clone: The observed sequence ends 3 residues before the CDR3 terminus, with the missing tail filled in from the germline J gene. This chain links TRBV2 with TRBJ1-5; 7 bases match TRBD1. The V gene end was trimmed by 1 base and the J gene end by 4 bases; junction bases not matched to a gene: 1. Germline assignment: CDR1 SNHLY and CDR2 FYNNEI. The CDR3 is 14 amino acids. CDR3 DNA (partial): TGTGCCAGCAGTGAAGTACAGGGGAATCAGCCC. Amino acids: CASSEVQGNQP. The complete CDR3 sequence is CASSEVQGNQPQHF. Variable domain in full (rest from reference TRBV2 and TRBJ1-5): EPEVTQTPSHQVTQMGQEVILRCVPISNHLYFYWYRQILGQKVEFLVSFYNNEISEKSEIFDDQFSVERPDGSNFTLKIRSTKLEDSAMYFCASSEVQGNQPQHFGDGTRLSIL.

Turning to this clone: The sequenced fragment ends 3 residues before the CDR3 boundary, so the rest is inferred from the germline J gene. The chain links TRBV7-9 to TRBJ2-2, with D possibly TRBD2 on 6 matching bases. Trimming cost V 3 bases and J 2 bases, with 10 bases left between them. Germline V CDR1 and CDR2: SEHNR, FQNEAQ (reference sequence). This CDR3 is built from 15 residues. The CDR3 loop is CASSFRGVNTGELFF. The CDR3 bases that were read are TGTGCCAGCAGCTTCCGCGGGGTTAACACCGGGGAG.

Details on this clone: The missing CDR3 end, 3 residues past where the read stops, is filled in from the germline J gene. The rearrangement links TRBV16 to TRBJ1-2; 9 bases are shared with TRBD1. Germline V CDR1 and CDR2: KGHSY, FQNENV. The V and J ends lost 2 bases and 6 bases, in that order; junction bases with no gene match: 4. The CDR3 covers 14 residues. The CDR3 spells CASSQRTGEDGYTF. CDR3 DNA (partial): TGTGCCAGCAGCCAAAGGACAGGGGAGGATGGC.

This CDR3 reads CASSLGQGQETQYF. Partial CDR3 DNA: TGTGCCAGCAGCTTGGGACAGGGGCAAGAGACC. The chain employs TRBV5-6 and TRBJ2-5, with 8 bases aligning to TRBD1. The read falls 3 residues short of the CDR3 end, and the missing part is taken from the germline J gene. Germline V gives CDR1 SGHDT, CDR2 YYEEEE. The CDR3 consists of 14 residues. Trimming took 0 bases from V and 2 from J; bases not matched to a gene: 0.

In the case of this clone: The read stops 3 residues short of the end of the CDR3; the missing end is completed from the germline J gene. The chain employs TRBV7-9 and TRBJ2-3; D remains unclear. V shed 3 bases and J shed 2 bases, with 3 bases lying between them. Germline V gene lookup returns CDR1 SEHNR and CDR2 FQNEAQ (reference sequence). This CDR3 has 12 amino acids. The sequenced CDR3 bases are TGTGCCAGCAGCTTCTTCACAGATACG. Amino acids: CASSFFTDT. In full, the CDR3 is CASSFFTDTQYF.

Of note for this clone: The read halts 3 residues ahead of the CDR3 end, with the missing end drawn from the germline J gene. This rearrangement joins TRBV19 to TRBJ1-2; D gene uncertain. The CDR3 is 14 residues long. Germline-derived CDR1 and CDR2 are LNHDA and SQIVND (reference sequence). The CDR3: CASSIGASSYYYTF. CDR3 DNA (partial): TGTGCCAGTAGTATCGGAGCTAGCTCCTACTAC. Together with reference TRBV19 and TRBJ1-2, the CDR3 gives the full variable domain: DGGITQSPKYLFRKEGQNVTLSCEQNLNHDAMYWYRQDPGQGLRLIYYSQIVNDFQKGDIAEGYSVSREKKESFPLTVTSAQKNPTAFYLCASSIGASSYYYTFGSGTRLTVV.

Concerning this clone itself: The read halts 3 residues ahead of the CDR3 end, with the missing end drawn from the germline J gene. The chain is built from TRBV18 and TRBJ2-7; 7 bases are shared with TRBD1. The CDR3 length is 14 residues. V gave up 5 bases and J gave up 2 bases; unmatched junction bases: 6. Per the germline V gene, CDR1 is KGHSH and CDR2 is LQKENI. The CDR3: CASSRQGKPYEQYF. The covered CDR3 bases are TGTGCCAGCTCAAGACAGGGAAAGCCCTACGAG.

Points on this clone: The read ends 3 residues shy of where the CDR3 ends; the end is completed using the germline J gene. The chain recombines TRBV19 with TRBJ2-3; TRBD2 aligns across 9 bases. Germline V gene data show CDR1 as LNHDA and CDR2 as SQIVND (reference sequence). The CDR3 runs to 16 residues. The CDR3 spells CASSRVRGGGNQPQYF. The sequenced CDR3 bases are TGTGCCAGTAGTAGGGTGCGGGGGGGCGGCAATCAGCCG.